Each of the 22 T cell receptor beta chains below was sequenced from the same sample in a study of blood T cells in healthy people across ages. Next came a second PCR, run for roughly 6 to 11 cycles, which used a sample-barcoded 5' primer along with a J-beta primer mix. Via MiXCR, TCRdb re-called the 5' RACE reads, giving one row per CDR3 protein. The data contain roughly 1.5 million distinct CDR3 sequences, around 40% of them singletons. The sample taken for sequencing was blood. The origin of the receptors is a woman between 18 and 29 years old in good health.

The CDR3 protein is CASSKNRGYGYTF. In DNA, the CDR3 is TGTGCCAGCAGTAAAAACAGGGGTTATGGCTACACCTTC. The chain couples TRBV6-5 to TRBJ1-2, with 7 bases aligning to TRBD1. Germline V gene data show CDR1 as MNHEY and CDR2 as SVGAGI. The CDR3 loop spans 13 amino acids. V was pared by 5 bases and J by 5 bases, with 5 bases of the junction left unmatched.

Notes on this clonotype: One end of the junction varies from germline; a read error may be responsible. The rearrangement links TRBV27 to TRBJ2-1, with 7 bases fitting TRBD1. CDR1 is MNHEY and CDR2 is SMNVEV in the germline V gene (reference sequence). This CDR3 comprises 14 residues. In nucleotides, the CDR3 is TGTGCCAGCAGCTTATGGGGACAGTCGGGTGAGCAGTTCTTC. Protein sequence: CASSLWGQSGEQFF.

In its sample, this clonotype was seen a few times. The rearrangement uses TRBV6-5 and TRBJ1-4, with 8 nucleotides matching TRBD1. V shed 1 base and J 5 bases; nucleotides not matched to a gene: 3. The CDR3 loop spans 15 amino acids. Germline lookup yields CDR1 MNHEY and CDR2 SVGAGI. CDR3 amino acids: CASSYLGQANEKLFF. The CDR3 nucleotides are TGTGCCAGCAGTTACTTGGGACAGGCGAATGAAAAACTGTTTTTT.

The chain couples TRBV29-1 to TRBJ1-1, with 8 bases identical to TRBD1. Looked up from germline, CDR1 is SQVTM and CDR2 is ANQGSEA. Trimming cost V 4 bases and J 7 bases; bases outside gene matches: 5. The CDR3 covers 12 residues. CDR3 coding DNA: TGCAGCGTTGTAAGACAGGGGCTTGAAGCTTTCTTT. Translating gives CSVVRQGLEAFF.

This clonotype was picked up a small number of times. This chain uses TRBV5-1 with TRBJ1-2; D gene ambiguous. There are 13 residues in the CDR3. Trimming left V 0 bases short and J 4 bases short, with 7 bases between. In germline, CDR1 is SGHRS, CDR2 YFSETQ. CDR3 DNA sequence: TGCGCCAGCAGCTTGGTTGGCCTCTATGGCTACACCTTC. As protein: CASSLVGLYGYTF.

This chain uses TRBV12-5 with TRBJ1-4, with 9 bases matching TRBD1. Germline values: CDR1 LGHNT, CDR2 FRNRAP. The V and J ends lost 3 bases and 4 bases, in that order; junction bases with no gene match: 24. The CDR3 length is 22 residues. As DNA, the CDR3 is TGTGCTAGTGGTTTCACCGGGTGCCGGGACAGGGATGCTCGCGCACTTAATGAAAAACTGTTTTTT. Protein: CASGFTGCRDRDARALNEKLFF. Full variable domain (outside the CDR3, taken from reference TRBV12-5 and TRBJ1-4): DARVTQTPRHKVTEMGQEVTMRCQPILGHNTVFWYRQTMMQGLELLAYFRNRAPLDDSGMPKDRFSAEMPDATLATLKIQPSEPRDSAVYFCASGFTGCRDRDARALNEKLFFGSGTQLSVL.

The chain is built from TRBV6-2 or TRBV6-3 and TRBJ2-5, with D maybe TRBD1 (6 bases). The V gene lost 8 bases and the J gene lost 0 bases, with 13 bases spanning the gap. Germline V gives CDR1 MNHEY, CDR2 SVGEGT. This CDR3 contains 14 residues. This chain's CDR3 is CASAGDINQETQYF. The CDR3, as DNA: TGTGCCAGCGCCGGGGACATAAACCAAGAGACCCAGTACTTC.

Only a few counts were recorded for this clonotype. J is TRBJ1-2 and V is TRBV9, with 10 bases that match TRBD1. The CDR3 runs to 15 residues. Germline V gene data show CDR1 as SGDLS and CDR2 as YYNGEE. Losses at the gene ends were 3 bases for V and 4 bases for J; bases not matched to a gene: 6. The CDR3 nucleotides read TGTGCCAGCAGCGCCGGACAGGGGGGACTCTATGGCTACACCTTC. The encoded protein is CASSAGQGGLYGYTF.

The rearrangement uses TRBV7-6 and TRBJ2-3; D not certain. This CDR3 has 15 residues. Germline-derived CDR1 and CDR2 are SGHVS and FNYEAQ. The V end lost 5 bases, the J end lost 5 bases, and 17 bases lay between the germline ends. Here the CDR3 reads CASSGLVRGVDTQYF. CDR3 nucleotides: TGTGCCAGCAGCGGCCTAGTGCGTGGGGTAGATACGCAGTATTTT. Looking up the rest from reference TRBV7-6 and TRBJ2-3 gives the full variable domain: GAGVSQSPRYKVTKRGQDVALRCDPISGHVSLYWYRQALGQGPEFLTYFNYEAQQDKSGLPNDRFSAERPEGSISTLTIQRTEQRDSAMYRCASSGLVRGVDTQYFGPGTRLTVL.

This clonotype came up once. V gene TRBV5-4 combines with J gene TRBJ1-2, with TRBD1 as a possible D gene (5 bases). The ends were cut back, 5 bases at V and 4 bases at J, with 15 bases in the middle. Germline values: CDR1 SGHNT, CDR2 YYREEE (reference sequence). The CDR3 is 14 residues long. The CDR3 nucleotides are TGTGCCAGCAGTCCCCCGGGGGTGGGCTATGGCTACACCTTC. As protein: CASSPPGVGYGYTF. Filled out from reference TRBV5-4 and TRBJ1-2, the complete variable domain reads ETGVTQSPTHLIKTRGQQVTLRCSSQSGHNTVSWYQQALGQGPQFIFQYYREEENGRGNFPPRFSGLQFPNYSSELNVNALELDDSALYLCASSPPGVGYGYTFGSGTRLTVV.

This clonotype has more than one count but fewer than ten. The chain has TRBV28 and TRBJ2-1; TRBD1 aligns across 7 bases. After removal of 6 bases from V and 4 bases from J, the junction contained 6 bases not matched to a gene. CDR3 length: 14 residues. Germline CDR1 reads MDHEN; CDR2 reads SYDVKM. The chain's CDR3 is CASSRDRIYNEQFF. Here the CDR3 DNA reads TGTGCCAGCAGCCGGGACAGAATATACAATGAGCAGTTCTTC.

The chain recombines TRBV18 with TRBJ2-5; TRBD2 aligns across 7 bases. Germline CDR1 and CDR2: KGHSH and LQKENI. The CDR3 extends over 16 amino acids. V trimming: 0 bases; J trimming: 11 bases; junction bases outside the gene matches: 15. The CDR3 DNA reads as TGTGCCAGCTCACCACCGATGGGGGGGTTTCGCAATGAGCAGTACTTC. This gives the protein CASSPPMGGFRNEQYF.

V is TRBV24-1 and J is TRBJ2-5, with D possibly TRBD2 on 7 matching bases. Germline-derived CDR1 and CDR2 are KGHDR and SFDVKD. There are 17 residues in the CDR3. The V end was cut by 0 bases, the J end by 2 bases, with 15 bases between. The CDR3 sequence: CATSDLPRGGIQETQYF. For the CDR3, the DNA is TGTGCCACCAGTGATTTGCCTAGGGGGGGTATACAAGAGACCCAGTACTTC.

This rearrangement joins TRBV4-1 to TRBJ1-5; 7 bases map to TRBD1. There are 16 residues in the CDR3. Germline loops: CDR1 MGHRA, CDR2 YSYEKL. With 1 base clipped from V and 1 base from J, the junction kept 4 bases outside the gene matches. CDR3 residues: CASSQVSGGSNQPQHF. CDR3 DNA sequence: TGCGCCAGCAGCCAAGTTTCAGGGGGGAGCAATCAGCCCCAGCATTTT.

In this sample, this clonotype turned up once. The rearrangement uses TRBV2 and TRBJ2-1; D remains unclear. Germline loops: CDR1 SNHLY, CDR2 FYNNEI. This CDR3 comprises 13 residues. Between the trimmed V and J ends, which lost 2 bases and 5 bases, there was a span of 7 bases. CDR3 region: CASSEPLNNEQFF. CDR3 nucleotides: TGTGCCAGCAGTGAACCACTAAACAATGAGCAGTTCTTC.

The rearrangement uses TRBV12-5 and TRBJ1-4; D not certain. The length of the CDR3 is 14 residues. In germline, CDR1 is LGHNT, CDR2 FRNRAP. V gave up 2 bases and J gave up 5 bases, with 9 bases separating them. CDR3 coding DNA: TGTGCTAGTGGTTTGCCCGGTGTCAATGAAAAACTGTTTTTT. This encodes CASGLPGVNEKLFF.

V usage is TRBV20-1 and J usage is TRBJ2-7; TRBD1 is a possible D gene (6 bases). Germline CDR1 reads DFQATT; CDR2 reads SNEGSKA (reference sequence). This CDR3 is 14 amino acids long. The V and J ends lost 5 bases and 0 bases respectively, with 14 bases between them. The CDR3 protein is CSAGRQESSYEQYF. For the CDR3, the DNA is TGCAGTGCTGGACGACAGGAAAGCTCCTACGAGCAGTACTTC.

The chain employs TRBV2 and TRBJ2-1, with 7 bases that match TRBD2. Germline V gene sequence: CDR1 SNHLY, CDR2 FYNNEI. With 3 bases clipped from V and 14 bases from J, the junction kept 7 bases outside the gene matches. The CDR3 is 12 amino acids. CDR3 sequence reads: CASSDDPAGEFF. The CDR3 nucleotides are TGTGCCAGCAGTGATGACCCCGCGGGGGAGTTCTTC. Filled out from reference TRBV2 and TRBJ2-1, the complete variable domain reads EPEVTQTPSHQVTQMGQEVILRCVPISNHLYFYWYRQILGQKVEFLVSFYNNEISEKSEIFDDQFSVERPDGSNFTLKIRSTKLEDSAMYFCASSDDPAGEFFGPGTRLTVL.

V is TRBV7-2 and J is TRBJ2-7, with a weak D call TRBD1 (5 bases). The CDR3 has 14 amino acids. CDR1 and CDR2 from the germline V gene are SGHTA and FQGNSA. V was trimmed by 2 bases and J by 4 bases, leaving 12 bases between them. CDR3 in amino acids: CASSLKGPDYEQYF. CDR3 nucleotides: TGTGCCAGCAGCTTAAAGGGGCCGGATTACGAGCAGTACTTC.

CDR3: CASSFSTQYF. The CDR3 nucleotides read TGTGCCAGCAGTTTTTCTACGCAGTATTTT. The chain uses TRBV27 and TRBJ2-3; D uncertain. CDR1 MNHEY and CDR2 SMNVEV come from the germline V gene (reference sequence). The CDR3 covers 10 residues. The V and J ends lost 3 bases and 8 bases respectively, with 3 bases between them.

This clonotype was observed a handful of times. One end of the junction is discordant with germline, which a read error may explain. The rearrangement links TRBV4-2 to TRBJ1-2; D is unresolved. This CDR3 region has 16 residues. CDR1 LGHNA and CDR2 YNFKEQ come from the germline V gene. The CDR3 is CASSKDPDGYNYGYTF. CDR3 in DNA: TGTGCCAGCAGCAAAGACCCGGACGGATATAACTATGGCTACACCTTC.

The genes are TRBV14 and TRBJ2-1, with 7 bases matching TRBD2. The CDR3 has 15 amino acids. Germline values: CDR1 SGHDN, CDR2 FVKESK. V was pared by 3 bases and J by 2 bases, with 4 bases of the junction left unmatched. The CDR3 DNA reads TGTGCCAGCAGCCATGGGGCGGGAGCCTACAATGAGCAGTTCTTC. Translating it yields CASSHGAGAYNEQFF.